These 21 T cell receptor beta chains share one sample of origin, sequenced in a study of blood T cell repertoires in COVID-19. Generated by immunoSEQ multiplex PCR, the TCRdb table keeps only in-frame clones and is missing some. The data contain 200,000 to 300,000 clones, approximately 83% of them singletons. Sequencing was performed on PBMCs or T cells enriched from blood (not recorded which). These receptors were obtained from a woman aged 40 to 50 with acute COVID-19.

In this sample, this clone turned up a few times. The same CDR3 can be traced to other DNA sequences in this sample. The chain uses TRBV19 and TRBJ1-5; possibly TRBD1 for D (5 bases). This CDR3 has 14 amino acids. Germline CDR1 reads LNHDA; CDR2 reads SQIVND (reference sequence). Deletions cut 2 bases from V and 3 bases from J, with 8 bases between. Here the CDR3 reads CASSIQGTNQPQHF. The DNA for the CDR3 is TGTGCCAGTAGTATACAGGGTACCAATCAGCCCCAGCATTTT.

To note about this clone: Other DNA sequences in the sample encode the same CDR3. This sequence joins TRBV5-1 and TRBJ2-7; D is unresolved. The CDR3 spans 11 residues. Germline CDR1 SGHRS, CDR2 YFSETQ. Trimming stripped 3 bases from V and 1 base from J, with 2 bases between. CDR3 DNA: TGCGCCAGCAGCTCGTCCTACGAGCAGTACTTC. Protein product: CASSSSYEQYF.

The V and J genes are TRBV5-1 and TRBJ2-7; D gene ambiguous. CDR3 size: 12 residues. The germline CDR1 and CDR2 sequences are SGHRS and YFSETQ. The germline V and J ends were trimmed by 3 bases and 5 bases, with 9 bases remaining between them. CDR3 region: CASSSGLDEQYF. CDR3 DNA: TGCGCCAGCAGCTCTGGCCTGGACGAGCAGTACTTC.

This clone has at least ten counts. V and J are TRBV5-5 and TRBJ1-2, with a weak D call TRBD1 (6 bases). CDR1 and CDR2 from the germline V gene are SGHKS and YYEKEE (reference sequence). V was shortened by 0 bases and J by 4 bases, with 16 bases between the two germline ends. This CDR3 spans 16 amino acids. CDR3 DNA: TGTGCCAGCAGCTTGGCGGATACAGGGTCGGTCTATGGCTACACCTTC. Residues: CASSLADTGSVYGYTF.

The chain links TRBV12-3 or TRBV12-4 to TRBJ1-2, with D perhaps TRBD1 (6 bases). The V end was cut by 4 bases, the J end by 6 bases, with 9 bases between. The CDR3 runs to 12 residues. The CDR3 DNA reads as TGTGCCAGCAGTTCCGGGGGGCATGGCTACACCTTC. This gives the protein CASSSGGHGYTF.

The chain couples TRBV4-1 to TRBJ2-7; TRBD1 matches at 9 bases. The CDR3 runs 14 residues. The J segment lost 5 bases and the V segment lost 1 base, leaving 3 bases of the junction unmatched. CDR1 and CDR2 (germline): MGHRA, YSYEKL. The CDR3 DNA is TGCGCCAGCAGCCAAGGGGACAGGGTAGACGAGCAGTACTTC. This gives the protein CASSQGDRVDEQYF.

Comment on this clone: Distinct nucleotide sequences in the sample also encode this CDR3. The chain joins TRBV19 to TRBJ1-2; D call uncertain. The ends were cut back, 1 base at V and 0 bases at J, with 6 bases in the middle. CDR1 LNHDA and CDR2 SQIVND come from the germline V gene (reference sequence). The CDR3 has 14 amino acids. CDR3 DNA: TGTGCCAGTAGTATAGGGGCAGCTAACTATGGCTACACCTTC. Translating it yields CASSIGAANYGYTF.

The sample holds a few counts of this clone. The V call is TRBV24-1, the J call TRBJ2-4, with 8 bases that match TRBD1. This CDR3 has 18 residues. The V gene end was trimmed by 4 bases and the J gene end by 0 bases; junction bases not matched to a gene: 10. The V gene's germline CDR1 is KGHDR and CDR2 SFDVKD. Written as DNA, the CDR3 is TGTGCCACCAGTGACCCCGGGGACAGGTCTTTAGCCAAAAACATTCAGTACTTC. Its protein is CATSDPGDRSLAKNIQYF.

This chain's CDR3 is CASRDRAQPQHF. DNA for the CDR3: TGTGCCAGCAGAGACAGGGCACAGCCCCAGCATTTT. The chain joins TRBV19 to TRBJ1-5; TRBD1 agrees at 7 bases. V was pared by 9 bases and J by 7 bases, with 6 bases of the junction left unmatched. From germline, CDR1 is LNHDA and CDR2 SQIVND (reference sequence). The CDR3 consists of 12 residues.

The chain's CDR3 is CATRTSGGTYEQYF. Here the CDR3 DNA reads TGTGCCACCAGGACTAGCGGGGGGACCTACGAGCAGTACTTC. The chain carries TRBV19 and TRBJ2-7; 14 bases are shared with TRBD2. Germline trimming cut 10 bases from V and 2 bases from J; bases unmatched to any gene: 4. The CDR3 consists of 14 residues. Per the germline V gene, CDR1 is LNHDA and CDR2 is SQIVND (reference sequence). Full variable domain (outside the CDR3, taken from reference TRBV19 and TRBJ2-7): DGGITQSPKYLFRKEGQNVTLSCEQNLNHDAMYWYRQDPGQGLRLIYYSQIVNDFQKGDIAEGYSVSREKKESFPLTVTSAQKNPTAFYLCATRTSGGTYEQYFGPGTRLTVT.

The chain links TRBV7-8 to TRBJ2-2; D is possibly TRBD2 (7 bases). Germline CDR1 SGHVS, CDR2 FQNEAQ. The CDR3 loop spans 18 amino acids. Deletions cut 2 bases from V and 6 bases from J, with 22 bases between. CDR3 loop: CASSLSRDLGGRAGELFF. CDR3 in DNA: TGTGCCAGCAGCTTAAGCCGAGACCTCGGGGGGCGAGCCGGGGAGCTGTTTTTT.

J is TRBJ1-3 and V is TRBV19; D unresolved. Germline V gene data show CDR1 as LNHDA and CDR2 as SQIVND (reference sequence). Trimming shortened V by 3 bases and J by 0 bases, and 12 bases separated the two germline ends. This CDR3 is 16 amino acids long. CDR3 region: CASSMRAGSSGNTIYF. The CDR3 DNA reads TGTGCCAGTAGTATGAGGGCCGGTTCCTCTGGAAACACCATATATTTT.

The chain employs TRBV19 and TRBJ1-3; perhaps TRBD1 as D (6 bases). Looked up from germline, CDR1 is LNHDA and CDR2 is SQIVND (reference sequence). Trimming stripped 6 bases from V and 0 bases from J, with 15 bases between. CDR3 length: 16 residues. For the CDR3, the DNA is TGTGCCAGTAGCAAAGGACAGTGGGTCTCTGGAAACACCATATATTTT. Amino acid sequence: CASSKGQWVSGNTIYF. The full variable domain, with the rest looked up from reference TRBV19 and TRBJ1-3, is DGGITQSPKYLFRKEGQNVTLSCEQNLNHDAMYWYRQDPGQGLRLIYYSQIVNDFQKGDIAEGYSVSREKKESFPLTVTSAQKNPTAFYLCASSKGQWVSGNTIYFGEGSWLTVV.

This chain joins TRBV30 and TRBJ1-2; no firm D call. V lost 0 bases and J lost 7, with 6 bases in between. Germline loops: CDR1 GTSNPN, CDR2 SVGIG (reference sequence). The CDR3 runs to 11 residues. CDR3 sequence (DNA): TGTGCCTGGAGTGTCTTGTTTGGCTACACCTTC. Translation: CAWSVLFGYTF.

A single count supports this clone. This CDR3 reads CASSQARGSYEQYF. In DNA, the CDR3 is TGTGCCAGCAGCCAAGCTAGGGGCTCCTACGAGCAGTACTTC. This rearrangement joins TRBV3-1 (or the pseudogene TRBV3-2) to TRBJ2-7; tentatively, D is TRBD1 (5 bases). V gave up 1 base and J gave up 0 bases, with 7 bases separating them. Germline CDR1 and CDR2: LGHDT and YNNKEL (reference sequence). This CDR3 spans 14 amino acids.

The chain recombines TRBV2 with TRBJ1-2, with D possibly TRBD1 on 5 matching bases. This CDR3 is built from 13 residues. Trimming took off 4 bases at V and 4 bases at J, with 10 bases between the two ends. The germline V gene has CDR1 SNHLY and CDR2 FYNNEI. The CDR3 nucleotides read TGTGCCAGCAGTGGGACATCGGTCTATGGCTACACCTTC. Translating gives CASSGTSVYGYTF.

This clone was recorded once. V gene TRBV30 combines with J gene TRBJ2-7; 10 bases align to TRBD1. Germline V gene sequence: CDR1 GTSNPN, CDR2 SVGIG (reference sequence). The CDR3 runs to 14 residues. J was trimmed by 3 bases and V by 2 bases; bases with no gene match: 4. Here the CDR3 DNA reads TGTGCCTGGAGTTCCGGGACAGGGGACTACGAGCAGTACTTC. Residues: CAWSSGTGDYEQYF. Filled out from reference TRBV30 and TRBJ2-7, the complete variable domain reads SQTIHQWPATLVQPVGSPLSLECTVEGTSNPNLYWYRQAAGRGLQLLFYSVGIGQISSEVPQNLSASRPQDRQFILSSKKLLLSDSGFYLCAWSSGTGDYEQYFGPGTRLTVT.

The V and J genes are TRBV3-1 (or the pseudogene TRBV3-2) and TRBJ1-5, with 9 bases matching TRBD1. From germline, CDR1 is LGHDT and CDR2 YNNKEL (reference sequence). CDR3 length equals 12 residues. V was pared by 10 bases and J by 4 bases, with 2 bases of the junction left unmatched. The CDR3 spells CATGQGNQPQHF. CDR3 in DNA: TGTGCCACTGGACAGGGGAATCAGCCCCAGCATTTT.

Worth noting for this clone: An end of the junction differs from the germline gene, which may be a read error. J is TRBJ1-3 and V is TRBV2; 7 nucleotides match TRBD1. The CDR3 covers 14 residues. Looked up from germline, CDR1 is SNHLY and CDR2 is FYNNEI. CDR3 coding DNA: TGTGCCAGCAGGGAAGGGACAGACGGAAACACCATATATTTT. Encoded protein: CASREGTDGNTIYF.

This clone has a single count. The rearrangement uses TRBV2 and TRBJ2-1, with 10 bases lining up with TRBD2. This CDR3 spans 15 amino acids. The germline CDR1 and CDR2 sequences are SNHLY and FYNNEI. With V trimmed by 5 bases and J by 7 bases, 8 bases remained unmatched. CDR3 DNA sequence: TGTGCCAGCAGTCAGAGCGGGAGGGCCGGGAATGAGCAGTTCTTC. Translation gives CASSQSGRAGNEQFF.

The CDR3 sequence is CASSQEVSGRLFYNEQFF. CDR3 nucleotides: TGTGCCAGCAGCCAAGAGGTTAGCGGGAGGCTGTTCTACAATGAGCAGTTCTTC. This chain uses TRBV3-1 (or the pseudogene TRBV3-2) with TRBJ2-1; 10 nucleotides match TRBD2. The V gene end was trimmed by 0 bases and the J gene end by 3 bases; junction bases not matched to a gene: 8. Per the germline V gene, CDR1 is LGHDT and CDR2 is YNNKEL (reference sequence). This CDR3 contains 18 residues.